Listed below are T cell receptor beta chains from one sample, sequenced in a study of T cells in Graves' hyperthyroidism and ophthalmopathy. TCRdb recomputed calls from the multiplex PCR reads with MiXCR, one row per CDR3 protein. The sample shows 94,000 or so distinct CDR3 sequences, just over 50% of them seen only once. The sequenced sample consisted of blood. The receptors come from a woman aged 40 to 55 with Graves' hyperthyroidism. CDR3s include the opening cysteine and the closing phenylalanine or tryptophan. D genes are given only for firm matches. Only some rows state a clone size, as once, few, many or a class for expanded clones.

V,J,D,size,DNA,CDR3
TRBV7-2,TRBJ2-2,NA,NA,TGTGCCAGCGGCCTTACTAGTTCCGGGGAGCTGTTTTTT,CASGLTSSGELFF
TRBV7-2,TRBJ1-2,NA,NA,TGCGCCAGCAGCCGGGAAGGGCCGGGAACTAACTATGGCTACACCTTC,CASSREGPGTNYGYTF
TRBV2,TRBJ1-2,TRBD1,NA,TGTGCCAGCAACCTACAGGGGGGGACCGGGGGTAACTATGGCTACACCTTC,CASNLQGGTGGNYGYTF
TRBV19,TRBJ1-2,TRBD1,NA,TGTGCCAGTAGCCGACAGGGGAAGGGCTACACCTTC,CASSRQGKGYTF
TRBV7-6,TRBJ1-1,NA,NA,TGTGCCAGCAGCTTAGGGGACACGCGAGATGAAGCCTTCTTT,CASSLGDTRDEAFF
TRBV7-3,TRBJ1-1,NA,NA,TGTGCCAGCAGCAGCTTAAATATGTATGGCACTGAAGCTTTCTTT,CASSSLNMYGTEAFF
TRBV10-3,TRBJ2-5,NA,NA,TGTGCCATCAGTGAAGGCACGACTCGGGGGACGTGGTTAGAGACCCAGTACTTC,CAISEGTTRGTWLETQYF
TRBV7-9,TRBJ1-5,NA,NA,TGTGCCAGCAGCTATAGTGAGGTTCGGGGCAATCAGCCCCAGCATTTT,CASSYSEVRGNQPQHF
TRBV2,TRBJ1-5,NA,NA,TGTGCCAGCAGTGAAGCGCACAGGGCAAATCAGCCCCAGCATTTT,CASSEAHRANQPQHF
TRBV4-1,TRBJ1-5,NA,NA,TGCGCCAGCAGCCAAGATGAGACAGCTTATAGCAATCAGCCCCAGCATTTT,CASSQDETAYSNQPQHF
TRBV7-9,TRBJ2-2,NA,many,TGTGCCAGCAGTACAACAGGCATTCGGAACACCGGGGAGCTGTTTTTT,CASSTTGIRNTGELFF
TRBV29-1,TRBJ1-2,NA,NA,TGCAGCGTAGGAACAGGGAGGCGAGTTGGGTATGGCTACACCTTC,CSVGTGRRVGYGYTF
TRBV20-1,TRBJ2-5,TRBD1,NA,TGCATCCTCCAGGGGGACGAGACCCAGTACTTC,CILQGDETQYF
TRBV7-8,TRBJ2-4,TRBD2,NA,TGTGCCAGCAGCCCTGGGACTAGATGGATTCAGTACTTC,CASSPGTRWIQYF
TRBV7-8,TRBJ2-7,NA,NA,TGTGCCAGCAGCTTATCGGGGGAGCAGTACTTC,CASSLSGEQYF
TRBV5-1,TRBJ1-5,NA,once,TGCGCCAGCAGTAGGGACCGGACAGACGGCAATCAGCCCCAGCATTTT,CASSRDRTDGNQPQHF
TRBV10-3,TRBJ1-3,NA,NA,TGTGCCATCACTCCTGGAAACACCATATATTTT,CAITPGNTIYF
TRBV2,TRBJ2-7,NA,NA,TGTGCCAGCAGCCCTAAGCGGGTCTCCTACGAGCAGTACTTC,CASSPKRVSYEQYF
TRBV2,TRBJ2-3,NA,many,TGTGCCAGCAGTATAACAGATACGCAGTATTTT,CASSITDTQYF
TRBV7-9,TRBJ2-7,TRBD2,NA,TGTGCCAGCAGCTTAGCCGGGACTAGCGGCGCCTACGAGCAGTACTTC,CASSLAGTSGAYEQYF
TRBV10-3,TRBJ2-5,NA,NA,TGTGCCATCCAACAACGGGAGACCCAGTACTTC,CAIQQRETQYF
TRBV19,TRBJ1-2,TRBD1,NA,TGTGCCAGTAGCCGTAAACAGGGACAGGCGAACTATGGCTACACCTTC,CASSRKQGQANYGYTF
TRBV9,TRBJ1-2,TRBD1,medium-sized,TGTGCCAGCAGCCCACTGACAGGGACCAGAGGCTACACCTTC,CASSPLTGTRGYTF
TRBV5-1,TRBJ1-5,TRBD1,many,TGCGCCAGCAGCTTGGCGGGACAGCTGAATCAGCCCCAGCATTTT,CASSLAGQLNQPQHF
TRBV9,TRBJ2-5,TRBD2,NA,TGTGCCAGCAGCGCCGGACTAGCGACCGGGGAGACCCAGTACTTC,CASSAGLATGETQYF
TRBV6-6,TRBJ1-5,NA,NA,TGTGCCAGCAGTGAGGGACACTGGGGCAATCAGCCCCAGCATTTT,CASSEGHWGNQPQHF
TRBV6-6,TRBJ2-7,TRBD2,few,TGTGCCAGCAGTTACTCGTCGGTAGGGACTAGCGGATACGAGCAGTACTTC,CASSYSSVGTSGYEQYF
TRBV2,TRBJ1-1,NA,many,TGTGCCAGCTTAGGAACAGGGCATGGCACTGAAGCTTTCTTT,CASLGTGHGTEAFF
TRBV2,TRBJ2-3,TRBD1,NA,TGTGCCAGCAGTTTTTCAGGGAGTTGGGACAGGGTCACAGATACGCAGTATTTT,CASSFSGSWDRVTDTQYF
TRBV6-1,TRBJ2-7,NA,NA,TGTGCCAGCAGTTACGCCTTTTCGAGCTCCTACGAGCAGTACTTC,CASSYAFSSSYEQYF
TRBV7-9,TRBJ2-3,NA,many,TGTGCCAGCAGCTCTCACGTGGATACGCAGTATTTT,CASSSHVDTQYF
TRBV20-1,TRBJ2-5,NA,NA,TGCAGTGCTAGAGATATGGGGGCAAGCAATCAGCCCCAGTACTTC,CSARDMGASNQPQYF
TRBV4-1,TRBJ2-3,TRBD2,NA,TGCGCCAGCAGCCAAGTAATACTAGCGGGAGCGGCTTATACGCAGTATTTT,CASSQVILAGAAYTQYF
TRBV9,TRBJ1-6,NA,few,TGTGCCAGCAGAGGTGAAGGGGAGGAGTCACCCCTCCACTTT,CASRGEGEESPLHF
TRBV9,TRBJ2-5,NA,NA,TGTGCCAGCGGGTACCAAGAGACCCAGTACTTC,CASGYQETQYF
TRBV25-1,TRBJ2-5,TRBD1,NA,TGTGCCAGCAGTGCTAGAGGGGACAGGGACCACCGAGAGACCCAGTACTTC,CASSARGDRDHRETQYF
TRBV15,TRBJ1-1,NA,many,TGTGCCACCAGCCCGACTTCAGGACGGGAGAACACTGAAGCTTTCTTT,CATSPTSGRENTEAFF
TRBV5-1,TRBJ2-2,TRBD1,NA,TGCGCCAGCAGCTTACTACAGGGGATGAACACCGGGGAGCTGTTTTTT,CASSLLQGMNTGELFF
TRBV15,TRBJ2-5,TRBD1,NA,TGTGCCACCAGCAGGCCGGACAGGGTGGTAGAGACCCAGTACTTC,CATSRPDRVVETQYF
TRBV29-1,TRBJ2-6,NA,NA,TGCAGCGTTGAGGCGAGGGGGGCCAACGTCCTGACTTTC,CSVEARGANVLTF
TRBV14,TRBJ1-3,NA,NA,TGTGCCAGCAGCCAAGACAGAGACACCATATATTTT,CASSQDRDTIYF
TRBV20-1,TRBJ2-7,TRBD2,many,TGCAGTGCTAGAGATGGACTAGCGGGAACCTACGAGCAGTACTTC,CSARDGLAGTYEQYF
TRBV24-1,TRBJ1-1,NA,NA,TGTGCCACCAGTGATGAAAGGGGGAGGGGGAACACTGAAGCTTTCTTT,CATSDERGRGNTEAFF
TRBV5-1,TRBJ1-5,NA,NA,TGCGCCAGCAGCTTGGCCCCAAGCAATCAGCCCCAGCATTTT,CASSLAPSNQPQHF
TRBV9,TRBJ1-5,TRBD1,many,TGTGCCAGCAGCTTGACAGGGGCCAATCAGCCCCAGCATTTT,CASSLTGANQPQHF
TRBV25-1,TRBJ2-2,TRBD2,NA,TGTGCCAGCAGTGTTGCTAGCGGGAGAGCGAACGGGGAGCTGTTTTTT,CASSVASGRANGELFF
TRBV19,TRBJ2-5,NA,NA,TGTGCCAGTAGGGGCAGCCGAGAGACCCAGTACTTC,CASRGSRETQYF
TRBV10-3,TRBJ1-2,TRBD1,once,TGTGCCATCAGTGATGGAGGGGGCGATGGCTACACCTTC,CAISDGGGDGYTF
TRBV29-1,TRBJ2-5,TRBD2,NA,TGCAGCGTCATGGGACTAGCGGCAAGGACCCAGTACTTC,CSVMGLAARTQYF